This TCR beta chain was sequenced during a study of CD8 T cells in Susac syndrome. Whole-study findings and limits: TCR sequencing and HLA analysis covered a relatively small number of individuals.

For this clonotype: No antigen is known for it.

The germline CDR1 and CDR2 sequences are SNHLY and FYNNEI. The length of the CDR3 is 13 residues. Trimming removed 2 bases at V and 9 bases at J, with 11 bases between. RNA was extracted with the RNeasy kit, and a quantity of roughly 0.45 to 1 ug was reverse transcribed using random hexamers. Amplification of TCR beta CDR3 across 54 Vbeta and 13 Jbeta was performed with immunoSEQ multiplex PCR. TCRdb independently ran MiXCR on the immunoSEQ multiplex PCR reads; one entry per CDR3 protein. The sample records about 170,000 distinct CDR3 sequences, over 85% being singletons. TCR beta from blood CD8+ and CD4+ T cells was sequenced. The multiple sclerosis control group consisted of treatment-naive patients whose relapsing-remitting disease, which was either stable or active, fulfilled revised McDonald criteria.

Sequencing input: CD4+ T cells from PBMCs. The origin of this receptor is a human donor with multiple sclerosis. V usage is TRBV2 and J usage is TRBJ2-1; D is unclear. In DNA form, the CDR3 reads TGTGCCAGCAGTGAAATAGCCCCCATTGAGCAGTTCTTC. As protein: CASSEIAPIEQFF.